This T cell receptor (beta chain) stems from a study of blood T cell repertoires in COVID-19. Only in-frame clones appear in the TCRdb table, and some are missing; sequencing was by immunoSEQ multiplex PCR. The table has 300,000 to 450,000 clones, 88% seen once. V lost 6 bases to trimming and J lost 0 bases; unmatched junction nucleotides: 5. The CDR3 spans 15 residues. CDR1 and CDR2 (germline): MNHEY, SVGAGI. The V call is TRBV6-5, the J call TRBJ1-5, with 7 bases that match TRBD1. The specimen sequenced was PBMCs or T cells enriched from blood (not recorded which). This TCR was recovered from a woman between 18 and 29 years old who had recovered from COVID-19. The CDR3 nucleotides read TGTGCCAGCAGCGCCGGGACAGATAGCAATCAGCCCCAGCATTTT. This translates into CASSAGTDSNQPQHF.